A selection of T cell receptor beta chains follows, all from one sample in a study of blood T cells in healthy people across ages. TCRdb itself ran the 5' RACE reads through MiXCR, one entry per CDR3 protein. The table lists around 1,700,000 distinct CDR3 sequences, under 30% of them singletons. The sequenced sample was blood. These receptors originate from a woman aged 25 to 39 in good health. CDR3s include the opening cysteine and the closing phenylalanine or tryptophan. A D gene is named only where the DNA matches it firmly. Clone size is not always given. Where it is, it says once, few, many or a class for expanded clones.

J gene,D gene,V gene,clone size,CDR3 protein,CDR3 DNA
TRBJ1-4,NA,TRBV5-6,NA,CASSSRGTTNEKLFF,TGTGCCAGCAGCTCCAGAGGGACAACTAATGAAAAACTGTTTTTT
TRBJ2-6,NA,TRBV9,many,CASSVGAGANVLTF,TGTGCCAGCTCAGTTGGGGCTGGGGCCAACGTCCTGACTTTC
TRBJ2-7,TRBD1,TRBV14,once,CASSHGTDYYEQYF,TGTGCCAGCAGCCATGGGACAGACTATTACGAGCAGTACTTC
TRBJ2-7,NA,TRBV28,few,CASSLPTQAYEQYF,TGTGCCAGCAGTTTACCAACTCAAGCATACGAGCAGTACTTC
TRBJ2-1,NA,TRBV5-1,NA,CASSLQRAEQFF,TGCGCCAGCAGCTTGCAGCGAGCTGAGCAGTTCTTC
TRBJ2-1,NA,TRBV9,many,CASGAGNNEQFF,TGTGCCAGCGGAGCGGGTAACAATGAGCAGTTCTTC
TRBJ2-3,TRBD2,TRBV20-1,NA,CSARTSGRYTDTQYF,TGCAGTGCTAGGACTAGCGGGAGGTACACAGATACGCAGTATTTT
TRBJ2-7,TRBD1,TRBV5-1,few,CASRAGTGDDEQYF,TGCGCCAGCAGGGCTGGGACAGGGGATGACGAGCAGTACTTC
TRBJ1-5,TRBD1,TRBV2,few,CAGSDREGQPQHF,TGTGCCGGCAGTGACAGGGAGGGTCAGCCCCAGCATTTT
TRBJ2-7,NA,TRBV5-1,many,CASSFTGDTYEQYF,TGCGCCAGCAGCTTCACGGGAGACACCTACGAGCAGTACTTC
TRBJ2-7,TRBD2,TRBV29-1,many,CSVAGLAGVSYEQYF,TGCAGCGTCGCCGGACTAGCGGGAGTATCCTACGAGCAGTACTTC
TRBJ2-3,NA,TRBV4-1,NA,CASSPRRGGSDTQYF,TGCGCCAGCAGCCCACGTCGTGGGGGATCAGATACGCAGTATTTT
TRBJ1-1,TRBD1,TRBV6-1,NA,CASSAGTATTEAFF,TGTGCCAGCAGTGCCGGGACAGCTACTACTGAAGCTTTCTTT
TRBJ1-2,NA,TRBV15,many,CATSRDLDRLGYTF,TGTGCCACCAGCAGAGATTTGGATAGGCTTGGCTACACCTTC
TRBJ2-3,NA,TRBV20-1,few,CSARIETGTDTQYF,TGCAGTGCTCGTATAGAGACGGGCACAGATACGCAGTATTTT
TRBJ2-7,NA,TRBV10-2,few,CASSEWSLASYEQYF,TGCGCCAGCAGTGAATGGTCACTAGCCTCCTACGAGCAGTACTTC
TRBJ2-3,NA,TRBV20-1,NA,CSANERTADTQYF,TGCAGTGCTAACGAGCGGACAGCAGATACGCAGTATTTT
TRBJ1-4,NA,TRBV28,NA,CASTKTTNEKLFF,TGTGCCAGCACAAAGACAACTAATGAAAAACTGTTTTTT
TRBJ2-1,NA,TRBV5-1,few,CASSRTSGATEQFF,TGCGCCAGCAGCCGAACTAGTGGAGCAACTGAGCAGTTCTTC
TRBJ2-3,TRBD2,TRBV7-3,few,CASSSRTSGGLTDTQYF,TGTGCCAGCAGCTCCAGGACTAGCGGGGGACTCACAGATACGCAGTATTTT
TRBJ1-2,NA,TRBV6-2/TRBV6-3,few,CASSPPRFGYTF,TGTGCCAGCAGCCCCCCTCGATTTGGCTACACCTTC
TRBJ2-7,TRBD1,TRBV9,NA,CASSVGGTGYEQYF,TGTGCCAGCAGCGTAGGAGGGACAGGCTACGAGCAGTACTTC
TRBJ1-2,NA,TRBV28,NA,CASSGAPLNYGYTF,TGTGCCAGCAGTGGGGCCCCCCTGAACTATGGCTACACCTTC
TRBJ2-3,NA,TRBV10-3,few,CAIKTAPTDTQYF,TGTGCCATCAAAACCGCACCCACAGATACGCAGTATTTT
TRBJ2-5,NA,TRBV20-1,NA,CSVGLASRTSVETQYF,TGCAGTGTGGGGCTAGCGTCCCGAACATCCGTAGAGACCCAGTACTTC
TRBJ1-2,NA,TRBV28,few,CASSFLQDREGYTF,TGTGCCAGCAGTTTTCTCCAGGATCGGGAGGGCTACACCTTC
TRBJ2-5,TRBD2,TRBV6-6,NA,CASSYGGTPAGEQYF,TGTGCCAGCAGTTATGGTGGGACTCCAGCGGGGGAGCAGTACTTC
TRBJ2-1,TRBD1,TRBV18,NA,CASSSTTGGSNEQFF,TGTGCCAGCTCATCTACTACAGGGGGGAGTAATGAGCAGTTCTTC
TRBJ2-3,NA,TRBV2,NA,CANSSRDADTQYF,TGTGCCAACAGTAGCAGGGATGCAGATACGCAGTATTTT
TRBJ2-5,TRBD2,TRBV2,NA,CASERERKETQYF,TGTGCCAGCGAGCGGGAGAGGAAAGAGACCCAGTACTTC
TRBJ1-1,NA,TRBV6-5,NA,CASSGRVMNTEAFF,TGTGCCAGCAGTGGCAGGGTAATGAACACTGAAGCTTTCTTT
TRBJ2-4,TRBD2,TRBV9,once,CASSRGVAGLFEQYF,TGTGCCAGCAGCAGAGGAGTAGCGGGGTTATTTGAGCAGTACTTC
TRBJ2-1,TRBD1,TRBV6-4,few,CASSNPGQGYNEQFF,TGTGCCAGCAGTAATCCGGGACAGGGGTATAATGAGCAGTTCTTC
TRBJ2-4,NA,TRBV29-1,few,CSVDKKGLVVEQYF,TGCAGCGTTGATAAGAAGGGCCTAGTCGTTGAGCAGTACTTC
TRBJ2-1,NA,TRBV3-1,NA,CASSQALTGDEQFF,TGTGCCAGCAGCCAAGCCTTGACCGGCGATGAGCAGTTCTTC
TRBJ2-1,TRBD2,TRBV18,NA,CASSPGLVGGYNEQFF,TGTGCCAGCTCACCTGGACTAGTGGGAGGGTACAATGAGCAGTTCTTC
TRBJ1-1,NA,TRBV29-1,NA,CSAVGTGNTEAFF,TGCAGCGCCGTGGGGACGGGGAACACTGAAGCTTTCTTT
TRBJ1-2,NA,TRBV7-9,NA,CASSSDPRGYGYTF,TGTGCCAGCAGTTCTGACCCCCGTGGCTATGGCTACACCTTC
TRBJ1-4,NA,TRBV9,NA,CASSPSPDEKLFF,TGTGCCAGCAGCCCGTCGCCAGATGAAAAACTGTTTTTT
TRBJ2-5,TRBD1,TRBV7-2,NA,CASSLEGQSIETQYF,TGTGCCAGCAGCTTAGAGGGACAGTCGATAGAGACCCAGTACTTC
TRBJ2-4,NA,TRBV9,NA,CASSPSGLVYVQYF,TGTGCCAGCAGCCCCTCGGGACTGGTCTACGTGCAGTACTTC
TRBJ1-5,NA,TRBV7-9,few,CASSPSDGGVGQPQHF,TGTGCCAGCAGCCCTTCGGACGGAGGGGTAGGTCAGCCCCAGCATTTT
TRBJ1-5,NA,TRBV12-5,few,CASGSGGNQPQHF,TGTGCTAGTGGTTCCGGAGGCAATCAGCCCCAGCATTTT
TRBJ2-7,TRBD2,TRBV3-1,many,CASSHAGLATEQYF,TGTGCCAGCAGCCATGCGGGACTAGCGACCGAGCAGTACTTC
TRBJ2-1,TRBD2,TRBV4-3,few,CASSQDAREGLYEQFF,TGCGCCAGCAGCCAAGATGCGCGGGAGGGCCTCTATGAGCAGTTCTTC
TRBJ1-2,NA,TRBV5-4,NA,CASSGGMGLGYGYTF,TGTGCCAGCTCCGGGGGTATGGGGCTAGGCTATGGCTACACCTTC
TRBJ2-5,TRBD2,TRBV6-5,many,CATSGTIAETQYF,TGTGCCACTTCCGGGACTATAGCGGAGACCCAGTACTTC
TRBJ1-2,NA,TRBV28,few,CASAPGGDYGYTF,TGTGCCAGCGCCCCCGGGGGAGACTATGGCTACACCTTC
TRBJ2-1,TRBD2,TRBV7-6,few,CASSYSSSGGADLTGVQFF,TGTGCCAGCAGCTATAGTTCTAGCGGGGGGGCTGATCTGACGGGTGTGCAGTTCTTC
TRBJ2-1,NA,TRBV5-1,NA,CASRDLRETYEQFF,TGCGCCAGCCGCGATTTACGAGAAACCTACGAGCAGTTCTTC
TRBJ2-3,NA,TRBV7-9,NA,CASSSAASSTDTQYF,TGTGCCAGCAGCTCAGCGGCGTCTAGCACAGATACGCAGTATTTT
TRBJ2-2,NA,TRBV9,few,CASSVAGRGGELFF,TGTGCCAGCAGCGTAGCGGGACGGGGCGGGGAGCTGTTTTTT
TRBJ2-1,NA,TRBV20-1,many,CSARDRLSHEQFF,TGCAGTGCTAGAGATAGGCTTTCCCATGAGCAGTTCTTC
TRBJ2-5,NA,TRBV4-1,few,CASSRVLLETQYF,TGCGCCAGTAGCAGGGTACTTTTGGAGACCCAGTACTTC
TRBJ2-7,TRBD1,TRBV18,NA,CASSSGQGGGEQYF,TGTGCCAGCTCATCCGGACAGGGCGGTGGAGAGCAGTACTTC
TRBJ1-1,NA,TRBV15,NA,CATSRGNTEAFF,TGTGCCACCAGCAGGGGTAACACTGAAGCTTTCTTT
TRBJ2-5,NA,TRBV20-1,many,CSARWGGTQYF,TGCAGTGCTAGATGGGGAGGGACCCAGTACTTC
TRBJ2-1,NA,TRBV10-3,NA,CAISPKQGIEEQFF,TGTGCCATCAGTCCGAAACAGGGTATAGAGGAGCAGTTCTTC